The T cell receptor beta chain described here comes from a study of shared clonotypes between healthy human individuals. Study-level points and caveats: Sharing of clonotypes among donors was expected to vary with sequencing depth. Only blood was sampled; tissue repertoires likely differ.

The deep-level immunoSEQ assay was used. As processed by the authors: Filtering differed since immunoSEQ provided only junctions, with no quality scores. The table came from immunoSEQ multiplex PCR; TCRdb's copy has only in-frame clones and leaves some out. For V, J and clone size, that table is used; D and trimming come from the DNA. The repertoire holds 520,000 or so clones, with roughly 78% as singletons. The CDR3 extends over 15 amino acids. Per the germline V gene, CDR1 is MNHNY and CDR2 is SVGAGI (reference sequence). Trimming pared 0 bases from V and 6 bases from J, leaving 14 bases between. A note on this clone: The antigen is not known.

This sequence was found in a woman aged 40 to 49 in good health. Some clones in this sample may be carry-over from other donors' samples. The sample taken for sequencing was PBMCs. The rearrangement uses TRBV6-6 and TRBJ1-2, with D possibly being TRBD1 (5 bases). This CDR3 reads CASSYSLISGNGYTF. The DNA of the CDR3 is TGTGCCAGCAGTTACTCGCTGATCTCAGGGAATGGCTACACCTTC.